Given below is one TCR beta chain in context. Measured with immunoSEQ multiplex PCR; TCRdb has only the in-frame clones, and not every one. There are approximately 21,000 clones in the sample; around nine tenths occur only once, and 7.9% lies in the top ten. The data stem from a study of blood T cell repertoires in COVID-19. This receptor was obtained from a human donor with active COVID-19. The donor label of this sample is uncertain. The sequenced sample consisted of peripheral blood.

The DNA for the CDR3 is TGTGCCAGCAGCTTAGTGGCGGGATCCGTCTACGAGCAGTACTTC. This translates into CASSLVAGSVYEQYF. The rearrangement uses TRBV11-3 and TRBJ2-7, with D possibly being TRBD2 (6 bases). Trimming pared 1 base from V and 3 bases from J, leaving 13 bases between. This CDR3 has 15 amino acids. Germline V lookup: CDR1 SGHNT, CDR2 YENEEA.